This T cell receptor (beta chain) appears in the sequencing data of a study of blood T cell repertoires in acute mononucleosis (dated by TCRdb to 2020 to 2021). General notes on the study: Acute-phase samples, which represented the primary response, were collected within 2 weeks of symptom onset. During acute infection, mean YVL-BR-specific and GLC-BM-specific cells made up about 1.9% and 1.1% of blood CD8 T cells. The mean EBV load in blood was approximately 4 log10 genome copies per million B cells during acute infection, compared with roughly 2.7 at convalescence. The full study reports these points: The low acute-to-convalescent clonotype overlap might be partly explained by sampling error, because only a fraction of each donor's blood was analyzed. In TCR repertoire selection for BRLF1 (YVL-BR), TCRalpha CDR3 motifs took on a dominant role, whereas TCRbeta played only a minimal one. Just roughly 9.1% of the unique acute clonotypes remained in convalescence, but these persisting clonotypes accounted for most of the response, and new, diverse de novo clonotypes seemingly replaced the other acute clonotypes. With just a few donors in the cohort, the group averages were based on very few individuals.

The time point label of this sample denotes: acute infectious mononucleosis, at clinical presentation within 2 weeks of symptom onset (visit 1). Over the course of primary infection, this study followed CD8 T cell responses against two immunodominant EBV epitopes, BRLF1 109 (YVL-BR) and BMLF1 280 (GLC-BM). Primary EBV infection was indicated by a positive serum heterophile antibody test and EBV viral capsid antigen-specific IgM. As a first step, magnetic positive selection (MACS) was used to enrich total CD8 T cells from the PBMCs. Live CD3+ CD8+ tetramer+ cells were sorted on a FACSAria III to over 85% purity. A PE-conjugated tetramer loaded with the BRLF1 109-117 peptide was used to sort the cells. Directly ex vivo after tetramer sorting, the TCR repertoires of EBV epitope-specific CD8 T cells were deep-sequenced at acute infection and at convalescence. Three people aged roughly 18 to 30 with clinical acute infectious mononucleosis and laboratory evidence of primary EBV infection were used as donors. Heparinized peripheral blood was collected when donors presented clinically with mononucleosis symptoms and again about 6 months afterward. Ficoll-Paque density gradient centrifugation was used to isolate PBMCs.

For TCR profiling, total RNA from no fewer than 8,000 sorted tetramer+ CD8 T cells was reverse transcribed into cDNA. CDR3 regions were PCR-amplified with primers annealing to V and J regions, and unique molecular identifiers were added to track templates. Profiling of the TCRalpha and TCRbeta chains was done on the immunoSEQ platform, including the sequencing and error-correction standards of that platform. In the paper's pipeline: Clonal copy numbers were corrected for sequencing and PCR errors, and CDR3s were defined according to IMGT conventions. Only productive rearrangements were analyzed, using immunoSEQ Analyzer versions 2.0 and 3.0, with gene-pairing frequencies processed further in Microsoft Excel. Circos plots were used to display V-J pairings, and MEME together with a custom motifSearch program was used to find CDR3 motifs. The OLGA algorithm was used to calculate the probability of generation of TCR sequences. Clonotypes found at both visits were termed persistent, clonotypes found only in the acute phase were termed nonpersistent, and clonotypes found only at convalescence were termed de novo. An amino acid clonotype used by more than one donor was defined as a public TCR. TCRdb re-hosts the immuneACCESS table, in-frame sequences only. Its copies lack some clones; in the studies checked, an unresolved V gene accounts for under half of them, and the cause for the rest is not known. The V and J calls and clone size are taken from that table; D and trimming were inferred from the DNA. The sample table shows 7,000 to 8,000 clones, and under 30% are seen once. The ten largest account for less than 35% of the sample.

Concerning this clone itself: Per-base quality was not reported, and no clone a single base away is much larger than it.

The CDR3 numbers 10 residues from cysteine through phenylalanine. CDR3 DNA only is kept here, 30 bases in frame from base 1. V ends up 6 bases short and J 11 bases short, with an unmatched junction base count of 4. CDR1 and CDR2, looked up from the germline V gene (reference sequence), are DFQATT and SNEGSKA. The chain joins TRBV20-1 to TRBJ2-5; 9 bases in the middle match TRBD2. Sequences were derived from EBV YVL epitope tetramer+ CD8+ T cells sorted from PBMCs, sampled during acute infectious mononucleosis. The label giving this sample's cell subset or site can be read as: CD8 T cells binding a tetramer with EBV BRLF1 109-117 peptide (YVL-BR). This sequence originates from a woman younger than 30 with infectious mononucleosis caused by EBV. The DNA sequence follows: TGCAGTGCGGTAGCGGGGGAGCAGTACTTC. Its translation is CSAVAGEQYF.